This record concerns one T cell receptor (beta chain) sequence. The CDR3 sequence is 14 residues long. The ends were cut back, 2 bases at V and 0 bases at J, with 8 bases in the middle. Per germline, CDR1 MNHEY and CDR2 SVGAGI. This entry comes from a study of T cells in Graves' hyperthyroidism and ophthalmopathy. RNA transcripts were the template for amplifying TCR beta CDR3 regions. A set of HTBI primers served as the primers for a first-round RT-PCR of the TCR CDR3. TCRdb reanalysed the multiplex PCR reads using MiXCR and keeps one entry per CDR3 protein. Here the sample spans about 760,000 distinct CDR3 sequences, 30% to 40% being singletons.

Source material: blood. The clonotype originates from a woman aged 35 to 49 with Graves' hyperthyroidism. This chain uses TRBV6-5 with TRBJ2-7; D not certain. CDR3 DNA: TGTGCCAGCAGTTACGGGCGGAGCTCCTACGAGCAGTACTTC. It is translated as CASSYGRSSYEQYF.